This record looks at one T cell receptor beta chain sequence and its context. Its binding antigen is unknown. Germline and junction disagree at one end, which may indicate a read error. Using the deep immunoSEQ assay, TCR CDR3 regions were amplified from genomic DNA by multiplex PCR. Extracted genomic DNA from each cell subset was spread evenly across all wells of several immunoSEQ 96-well plates, with each plate serving as a replicate. For sorted subsets, 150 to 200 ng genomic DNA, equal to tens of thousands of T cell genomes, was loaded into each replicate PCR. Purified libraries were quantified with a Qubit 3.0 fluorometer, sized on a Bioanalyzer 2100, and re-quantified with the KAPA Library Quantification kit. Every immunoSEQ 96-well plate was sequenced on a dedicated single-read 150-cycle Illumina NextSeq 550 flow cell. On the study's bioinformatics: The immunoSEQ output contained only junctional sequences without quality scores, so filtering could not match that applied to full-length reads. To assign V/J genes and CDR3, sequences were annotated against IMGT germline references using PyIR, a Python wrapper for IgBLAST v1.9. Any read was removed if the V/J assignment was weak (E-value above 1e-6), the CDR3 was missing, or the read contained stop codons, out-of-frame junctions, or ambiguous translated residues. A V3J clonotype was defined by an identical inferred V gene, J gene, and CDR3 amino acid sequence. Percentage overlap between repertoires was calculated by dividing the number of shared unique clonotypes by the size of the smaller repertoire. Three approaches were used to assess repertoire richness: RTK rarefaction, the Chao1 estimator, and Recon v2.1 estimates of unobserved clonotypes. For all TCRbeta clonotypes obtained by the gDNA method from a few donors, generation probabilities were computed with OLGA. Sourced from immuneACCESS, this table was stored by TCRdb with only in-frame sequences that have V and J called. A share of the clones is absent; for the studies checked, an unresolved V gene accounts for under half, and the remainder has no known explanation. That table gives V, J and clone size, and the DNA gave D and trimming. The sample records 950,000 to 1,100,000 clones, approximately 80% of which are singletons. The ten largest clones add up to roughly 0.55% of the sample.

The CDR3 starts with the cysteine, ends with the phenylalanine, and has 14 residues. Left in the record is the CDR3 DNA by itself, 42 bases read in frame from the first base. The germline V gene (reference sequence) yields SGHNT for CDR1 and YYREEE for CDR2. The data originate from a study of shared clonotypes between healthy human individuals (dated by TCRdb to 2020 to 2021). Some background on the complete study: The cohort included a few men and two women between 18 and 49 years of age. Each donor's leukapheresis produced roughly between roughly 0.85 and 10 billion PBMCs. Per donor, three plates each were used for CD4 naive and CD4 memory, two for CD8 naive, and one for CD8 memory. To increase sequencing depth and limit assay-specific biases, TCR repertoire library preparation and sequencing were carried out by different laboratories using diverse techniques. Blood TCR repertoires of roughly 5 healthy adults were deeply sequenced to estimate repertoire size and the extent of clonotype sharing between individuals.

The donors were healthy, HIV-negative adults with no recently reported acute infections or vaccinations. Only Caucasian adults living in Nashville, Tennessee, USA were represented among the donors. Magnetic negative selection was used to enrich CD4+ T cells, after which naive cells were positively selected on CD45RA and the negative fraction became the memory subset. Blood was obtained by leukapheresis, after which PBMCs were separated by Ficoll-Histopaque density gradient centrifugation and cryopreserved in liquid nitrogen vapor phase. Purity and quantity of every magnetically sorted T cell population were checked by analytical flow cytometry. Genomic DNA was isolated from every sorted fraction and measured by UV absorbance on a Nanodrop 2000c. Paper-wide results and their limitations: Larger estimated clonotype richness was generally found for naive subsets than for memory subsets. Rarefaction of sorted-subset datasets indicated incomplete sequencing despite the large sequencing depth. Compared with non-shared clonotypes, the clonotypes found in all four sorted-subset donors had higher generation probabilities. About 5% of naive CD4, 3.5% of naive CD8, 2.3% of memory CD4, and about 0.4% of memory CD8 clonotypes were shared across a few donors. The genetic and exposure-history diversity represented was limited by the small number of donors. Based on pairwise subsampling, the degree of clonotype sharing among donors was expected to be affected by sequencing depth. Only blood was sampled, and tissue TCR repertoires likely differ from those in blood.

The sequence links TRBV5-4 to TRBJ2-5; the D gene assignment is ambiguous. This TCR came from a young man in good health. Some clones in this sample may be carry-over from other donors' samples. Sequencing was performed on memory CD4+ T cells from PBMCs. Interpreted using the paper, the cell subset or site label stands for: CD45RA-negative fraction. The DNA reads as follows: TGTGCCAGCACCTTATCGACTTCCGCAGAGATCCAGTACTTC. Its protein is CASTLSTSAEIQYF.